The 10 T cell receptor beta chains reported below all come from one sample, sequenced in a study of T cell responses to AZD1222 COVID-19 vaccine (dated by TCRdb to about 2021). Per the publication, the time point label means: baseline before first vaccination. This specimen's treatment or condition label, per the study, means: meningococcal conjugate vaccine given as trial control. Library construction relied on the immunoSEQ multiplex PCR assay. The immuneACCESS repertoire file appears here via TCRdb, limited to in-frame rearrangements. These files lack a portion of the clones; in checked studies, under half of the deficit traces to unresolved V genes, and the cause of the others is not known. This sample is represented by some 200,000 clones; approximately 94% of them were singletons. The top ten clones comprise 0.9% to 1.1% of the sample. Sequencing used peripheral blood, obtained on day 0 of MenACWY control vaccination. Receptors originate from an adult in good health.

The chain couples TRBV11-2 to TRBJ1-4; the D is unclear. The CDR3 sequence is 12 residues long. V gave up 5 bases and J gave up 8 bases, with 9 bases separating them. Germline CDR1 is SGHAT and CDR2 is FQNNGV. CDR3 coding DNA: TGTGCCAGCAGCCTTTCTCAAGAAAAACTGTTTTTT. It is translated as CASSLSQEKLFF.

The CDR3 sequence: CASSPGTSGLYEQYF. DNA for the CDR3: TGTGCCAGCAGTCCCGGGACTAGCGGACTCTACGAGCAGTACTTC. V gene TRBV28 combines with J gene TRBJ2-7; 11 bases align to TRBD2. Germline CDR1 MDHEN, CDR2 SYDVKM. CDR3 length equals 15 residues. The V and J ends lost 5 bases and 3 bases, in that order; junction bases with no gene match: 6.

This clone was seen a single time. This sequence joins TRBV6-5 and TRBJ1-1; TRBD1 agrees at 7 bases. J lost 3 bases, V lost 5 bases, and 9 bases had no gene match. This CDR3 is 15 amino acids long. Germline CDR1 and CDR2: MNHEY and SVGAGI. The CDR3 reads CASSPRTGRDTEAFF. CDR3 nucleotides: TGTGCCAGCAGTCCCCGGACAGGTCGGGACACTGAAGCTTTCTTT.

The rearrangement uses TRBV6-6 and TRBJ2-1; perhaps TRBD2 as D (6 bases). The CDR3 extends over 14 amino acids. V was trimmed by 2 bases and J by 8 bases, leaving 13 bases between them. The germline V gene encodes CDR1 MNHNY and CDR2 SVGAGI (reference sequence). The CDR3 loop is CASSYGLAIDEQFF. CDR3 nucleotides: TGTGCCAGCAGTTACGGGCTAGCGATCGATGAGCAGTTCTTC.

V is TRBV19 and J is TRBJ1-2; D is unresolved. CDR3 length: 11 residues. Trimming cost V 8 bases and J 4 bases, with 8 bases left between them. Germline V CDR1 and CDR2: LNHDA, SQIVND (reference sequence). This CDR3 is CASGPVYGYTF. CDR3 nucleotides: TGTGCCAGTGGACCCGTCTATGGCTACACCTTC.

This CDR3 is CASRQQGVGEQYF. The CDR3 DNA is TGTGCCAGCAGGCAACAGGGGGTCGGGGAGCAGTACTTC. This chain links TRBV6-5 with TRBJ2-7, with 8 nucleotides matching TRBD1. V shed 6 bases and J 7 bases; nucleotides not matched to a gene: 8. CDR1 is MNHEY, CDR2 SVGAGI, per germline. The CDR3 sequence is 13 residues long.

The chain is built from TRBV5-5 and TRBJ2-2; D is perhaps TRBD2 (5 bases). CDR1 is SGHKS, CDR2 YYEKEE, per germline (reference sequence). The CDR3 consists of 15 residues. V lost 2 bases and J 6 bases, leaving 14 bases between the germline ends. CDR3: CASSLELVVPGELFF. The CDR3 coding sequence is TGTGCCAGCAGCTTAGAACTAGTTGTTCCCGGGGAGCTGTTTTTT.

The chain joins TRBV20-1 to TRBJ1-1; D not certain. CDR1 is DFQATT and CDR2 is SNEGSKA in the germline V gene (reference sequence). V lost 2 bases and J lost 2, with 3 bases in between. The CDR3 extends over 11 amino acids. CDR3 loop: CSARPNTEAFF. The CDR3 coding sequence is TGCAGTGCTAGACCTAACACTGAAGCTTTCTTT.

As to this clone: The junction and the germline gene differ at one end; a read error may be behind it. V and J are TRBV7-2 and TRBJ1-3; the D is unclear. The CDR3 loop spans 14 amino acids. CDR1 is SGHTA and CDR2 is FQGNSA in the germline V gene. The CDR3 loop reads CASSVAPSGNTIYF. In nucleotides, the CDR3 is TGTGCCAGCAGCGTAGCCCCGAGTGGAAACACCATATATTTT.

Of note for this clone: Different DNA sequences within this sample yield the same CDR3. The CDR3 loop is CASSELQGGGYTF. The CDR3 DNA follows: TGTGCCAGCAGTGAATTACAGGGAGGCGGCTACACCTTC. This chain uses TRBV2 with TRBJ1-2; D may be TRBD1 (6 bases). CDR3 size: 13 residues. V was clipped by 2 bases and J by 8 bases, with 12 bases between them. CDR1 and CDR2 (germline): SNHLY, FYNNEI.